This TCR beta chain comes out of a study of OX40 agonist ivuxolimab in advanced cancers. Study-wide background: Dosing consisted of intravenous ivuxolimab at 0.01 to 10 mg/kg every 2 weeks. Participants averaged about 60 years of age (range about 23 to 90) and were 75% to 90% male. People who had prior anti-PD-1, anti-PD-L1 or anti-CTLA-4 therapy could take part, and under 45% had some.

Concerning this clone: What it binds is not known.

The CDR3 is made up of 12 amino acids. In germline, CDR1 is LNHDA, CDR2 SQIVND (reference sequence). V lost 10 bases and J lost 5, with 14 bases in between. Sequencing was performed with immunoSEQ multiplex PCR; in TCRdb, only in-frame clones are kept and a portion is missing. The table shows around 40,000 clones, with 75% to 85% occurring only once. General observations from the study: With doses of 0.1 to 3.0 mg/kg, CD4+ and CD8+ blood T cells had undergone clonal expansion by week 6.

This chain connects TRBV19 to TRBJ1-1, with D perhaps matching TRBD1 (5 bases). The clonotype comes from an adult with an advanced solid tumor such as melanoma, head and neck, liver or kidney cancer. Sequencing was performed on CD4+ or CD8+ T cells sorted from blood, taken in a trial of the OX40 agonist ivuxolimab. Written as DNA, the CDR3 is TGTGCCATTCGCCAGGGTAGGACTGAAGCTTTCTTT. Its translation: CAIRQGRTEAFF.